This entry features one T cell receptor beta chain sequence. Primers used in a second PCR of about 7 to 12 cycles were a sample-barcoded 5' primer and a J-beta primer mix. TCRdb independently ran MiXCR on the 5' RACE reads; one entry per CDR3 protein. The sample holds more than 900,000 distinct CDR3 sequences; 25% to 30% are singletons and the top ten take 10% to 13%. This sample is drawn from a study of blood T cells in healthy people across ages. Germline V gives CDR1 SGHDN, CDR2 FVKESK. This CDR3 has 16 residues. The V end was cut by 1 base, the J end by 4 bases, with 15 bases between. The same data also contributed to another study, on T cells of mothers and their children.

The origin of this receptor is a middle-aged woman in good health. The chain combines TRBV14 with TRBJ2-3; TRBD1 is a possible D gene (6 bases). The sequenced sample was blood. The CDR3 coding sequence is TGTGCCAGCAGCCAAGCCCGGACAGTACGGGCAGATACGCAGTATTTT. This encodes CASSQARTVRADTQYF.